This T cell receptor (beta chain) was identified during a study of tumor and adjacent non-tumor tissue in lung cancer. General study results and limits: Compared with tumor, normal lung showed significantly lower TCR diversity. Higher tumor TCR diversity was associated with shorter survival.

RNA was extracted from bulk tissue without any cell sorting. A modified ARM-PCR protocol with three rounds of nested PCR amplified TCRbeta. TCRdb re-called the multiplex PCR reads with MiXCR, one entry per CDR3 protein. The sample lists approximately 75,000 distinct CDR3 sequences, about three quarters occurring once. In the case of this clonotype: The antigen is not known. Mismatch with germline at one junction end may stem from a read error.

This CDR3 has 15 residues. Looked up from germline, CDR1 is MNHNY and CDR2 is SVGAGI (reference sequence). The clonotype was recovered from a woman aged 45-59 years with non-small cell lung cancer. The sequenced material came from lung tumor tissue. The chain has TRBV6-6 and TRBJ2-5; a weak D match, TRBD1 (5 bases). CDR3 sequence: CSSISQPAARGTQYF. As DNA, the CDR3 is TGTTCCAGCATTTCCCAACCGGCAGCTAGGGGGACCCAGTACTTC.